This T cell receptor beta chain was sequenced in a study of blood T cells in healthy people across ages. Findings of the study overall: Older age coincided with a roughly linear decline in TCR beta diversity per million T cells.

PCR was performed a second time for 7 to 11 cycles using a sample-barcoded 5' primer and a J-beta primer mix. In TCRdb, the 5' RACE reads were re-called with MiXCR into one record per CDR3 protein. The sample lists around 1.5 million distinct CDR3 sequences; roughly 32% were seen once. Germline V lookup: CDR1 SGHTA, CDR2 FQGNSA. Trimming stripped 3 bases from V and 2 bases from J, with 11 bases between. The length of the CDR3 is 15 residues. Comment on this clonotype: Its matching antigen is unknown.

Sequencing was carried out using blood. The receptor's source is a woman younger than 45 in good health. V usage is TRBV7-2 and J usage is TRBJ1-5; D gene uncertain. CDR3 coding DNA: TGTGCCAGCAGCTTTCGGTGGGGTGGCAATCAGCCCCAGCATTTT. Translation gives CASSFRWGGNQPQHF. The variable domain in full, with the rest retrieved from reference TRBV7-2 and TRBJ1-5, is GAGVSQSPSNKVTEKGKDVELRCDPISGHTALYWYRQSLGQGLEFLIYFQGNSAPDKSGLPSDRFSAERTGGSVSTLTIQRTQQEDSAVYLCASSFRWGGNQPQHFGDGTRLSIL.